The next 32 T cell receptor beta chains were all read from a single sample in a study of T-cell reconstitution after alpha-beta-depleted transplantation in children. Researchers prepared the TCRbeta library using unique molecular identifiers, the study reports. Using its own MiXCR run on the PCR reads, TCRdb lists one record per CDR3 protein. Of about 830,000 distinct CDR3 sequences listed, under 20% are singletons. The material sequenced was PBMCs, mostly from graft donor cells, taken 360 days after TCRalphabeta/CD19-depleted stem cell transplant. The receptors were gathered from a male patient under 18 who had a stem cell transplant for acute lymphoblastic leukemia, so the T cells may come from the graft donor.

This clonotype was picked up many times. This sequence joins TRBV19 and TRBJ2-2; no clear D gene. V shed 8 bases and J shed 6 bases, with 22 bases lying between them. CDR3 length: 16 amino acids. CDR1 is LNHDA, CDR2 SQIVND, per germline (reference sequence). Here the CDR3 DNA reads TGTGCCAGTCTCCCCCTTCTACAAGGGTCCGCCGGGGAGCTGTTTTTT. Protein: CASLPLLQGSAGELFF.

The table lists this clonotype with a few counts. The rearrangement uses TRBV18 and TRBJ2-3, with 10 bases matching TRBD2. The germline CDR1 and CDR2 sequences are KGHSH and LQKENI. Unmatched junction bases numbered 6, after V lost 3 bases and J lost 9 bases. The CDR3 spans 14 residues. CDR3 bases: TGTGCCAGCTCACCTAGCGGGGGGCTCCGAACGCAGTATTTT. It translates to CASSPSGGLRTQYF.

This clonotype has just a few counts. CDR3 coding DNA: TGTGCCAGCAGCCAAGGGACAGGCAATCAGCCCCAGCATTTT. This gives the protein CASSQGTGNQPQHF. The V gene is TRBV3-1, the J gene TRBJ1-5; tentatively, D is TRBD1 (6 bases). Germline lookup yields CDR1 LGHDT and CDR2 YNNKEL (reference sequence). CDR3 size: 14 residues. Trimming pared 1 base from V and 2 bases from J, leaving 6 bases between.

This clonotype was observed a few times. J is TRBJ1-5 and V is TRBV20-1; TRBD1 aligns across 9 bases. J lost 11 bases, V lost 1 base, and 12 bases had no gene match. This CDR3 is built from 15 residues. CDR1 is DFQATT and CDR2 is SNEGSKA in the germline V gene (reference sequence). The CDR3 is CSARVGTGQLVAQHF. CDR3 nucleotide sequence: TGCAGTGCTAGAGTCGGGACAGGGCAACTGGTGGCCCAGCATTTT.

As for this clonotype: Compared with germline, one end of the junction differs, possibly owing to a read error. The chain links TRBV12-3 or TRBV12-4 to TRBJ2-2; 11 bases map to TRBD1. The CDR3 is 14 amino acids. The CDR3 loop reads CASSLPPGTGGLFF. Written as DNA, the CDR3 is TGTGCCAGCAGTTTACCCCCCGGGACAGGGGGGCTGTTTTTT.

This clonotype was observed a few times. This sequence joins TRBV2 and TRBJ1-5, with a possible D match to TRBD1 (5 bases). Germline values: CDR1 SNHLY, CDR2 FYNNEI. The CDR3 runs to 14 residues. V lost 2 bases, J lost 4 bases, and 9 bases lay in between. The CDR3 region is CASSESGNNQPQHF. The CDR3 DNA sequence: TGTGCCAGCAGTGAATCAGGGAATAATCAGCCCCAGCATTTT.

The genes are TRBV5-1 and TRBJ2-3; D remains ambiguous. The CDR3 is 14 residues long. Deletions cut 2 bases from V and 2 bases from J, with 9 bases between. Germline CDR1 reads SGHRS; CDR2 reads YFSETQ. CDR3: CASSFARPTDTQYF. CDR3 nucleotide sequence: TGCGCCAGCAGCTTTGCGCGGCCCACAGATACGCAGTATTTT.

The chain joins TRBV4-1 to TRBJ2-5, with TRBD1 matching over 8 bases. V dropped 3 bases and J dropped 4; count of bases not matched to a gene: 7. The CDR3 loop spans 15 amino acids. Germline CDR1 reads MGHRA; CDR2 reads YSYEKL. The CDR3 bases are TGCGCCAGCAGCCATCACGGACAGGGTGGAGAGACCCAGTACTTC. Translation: CASSHHGQGGETQYF.

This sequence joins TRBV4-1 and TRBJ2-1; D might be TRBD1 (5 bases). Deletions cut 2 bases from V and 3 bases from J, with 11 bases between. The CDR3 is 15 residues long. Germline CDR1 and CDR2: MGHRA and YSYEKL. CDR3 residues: CASSQMSGLYNEQFF. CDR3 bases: TGCGCCAGCAGCCAAATGTCAGGGCTCTACAATGAGCAGTTCTTC.

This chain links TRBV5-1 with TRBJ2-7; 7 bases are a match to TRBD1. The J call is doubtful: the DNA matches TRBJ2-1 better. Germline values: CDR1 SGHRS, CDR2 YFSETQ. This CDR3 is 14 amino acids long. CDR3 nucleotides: TGCGCCAGCAGCCTCGGGACAGCGTCCTACGAGCAGTTCTTC. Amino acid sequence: CASSLGTASYEQFF.

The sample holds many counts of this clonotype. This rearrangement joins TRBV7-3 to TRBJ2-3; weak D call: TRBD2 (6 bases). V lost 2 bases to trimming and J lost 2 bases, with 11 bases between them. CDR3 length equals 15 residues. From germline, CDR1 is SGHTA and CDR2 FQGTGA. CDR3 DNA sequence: TGTGCCAGCAGCTTATACCCTAGCGCCACAGATACGCAGTATTTT. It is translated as CASSLYPSATDTQYF.

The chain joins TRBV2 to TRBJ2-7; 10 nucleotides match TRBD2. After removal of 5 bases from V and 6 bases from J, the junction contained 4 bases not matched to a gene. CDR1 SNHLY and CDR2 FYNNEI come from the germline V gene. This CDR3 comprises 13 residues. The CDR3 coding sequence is TGTGCCAGCAGTCTTTCTAGCGGGGGCGAGCAGTACTTC. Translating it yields CASSLSSGGEQYF.

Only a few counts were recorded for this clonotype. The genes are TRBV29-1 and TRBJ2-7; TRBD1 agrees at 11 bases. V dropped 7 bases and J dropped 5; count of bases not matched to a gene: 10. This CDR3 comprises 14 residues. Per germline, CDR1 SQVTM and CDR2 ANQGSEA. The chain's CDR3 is CSGKTGQGVNEQYF. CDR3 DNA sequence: TGCAGCGGAAAAACGGGACAGGGGGTTAACGAGCAGTACTTC.

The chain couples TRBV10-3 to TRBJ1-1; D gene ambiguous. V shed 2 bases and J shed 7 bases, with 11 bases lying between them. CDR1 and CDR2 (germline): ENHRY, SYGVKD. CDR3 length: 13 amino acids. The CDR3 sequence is CAISEPWVSEAFF. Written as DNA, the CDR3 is TGTGCCATCAGTGAGCCGTGGGTGAGTGAAGCTTTCTTT.

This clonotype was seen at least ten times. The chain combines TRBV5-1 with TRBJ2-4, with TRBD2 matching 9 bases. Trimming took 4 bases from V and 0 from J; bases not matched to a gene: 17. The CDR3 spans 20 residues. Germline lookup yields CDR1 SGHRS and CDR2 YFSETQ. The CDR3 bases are TGCGCCAGCAGCCCCGAGGGGGGACTAGCAGTTTTCCTAGCCAAAAACATTCAGTACTTC. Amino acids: CASSPEGGLAVFLAKNIQYF.

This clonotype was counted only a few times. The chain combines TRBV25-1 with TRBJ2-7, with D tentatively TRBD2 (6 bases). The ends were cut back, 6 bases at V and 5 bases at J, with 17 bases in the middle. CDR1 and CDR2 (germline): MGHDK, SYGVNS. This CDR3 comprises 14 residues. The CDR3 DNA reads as TGTGCCAGCAGCCCCAGGGAGGATACTGACGAGCAGTACTTC. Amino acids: CASSPREDTDEQYF.

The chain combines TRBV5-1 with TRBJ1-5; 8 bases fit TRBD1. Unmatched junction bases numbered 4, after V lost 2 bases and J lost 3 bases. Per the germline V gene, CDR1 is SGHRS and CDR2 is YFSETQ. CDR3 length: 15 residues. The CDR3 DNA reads TGCGCCAGCAGCTTTGCAGGGGGCCTCAATCAGCCCCAGCATTTT. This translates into CASSFAGGLNQPQHF.

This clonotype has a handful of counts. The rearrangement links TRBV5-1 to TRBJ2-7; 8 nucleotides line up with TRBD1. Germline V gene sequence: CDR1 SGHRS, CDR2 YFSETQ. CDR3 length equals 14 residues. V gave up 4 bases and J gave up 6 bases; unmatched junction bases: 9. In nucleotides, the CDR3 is TGCGCCAGCAGCCTAATGGACAGGGCGGCCGAGCAGTACTTC. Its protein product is CASSLMDRAAEQYF.

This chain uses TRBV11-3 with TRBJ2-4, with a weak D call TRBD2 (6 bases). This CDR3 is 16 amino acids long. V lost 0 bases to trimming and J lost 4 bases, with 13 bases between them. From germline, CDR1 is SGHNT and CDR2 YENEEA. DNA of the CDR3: TGTGCCAGCAGCTTAGATGGGACTCTCTCGAAAAACATTCAGTACTTC. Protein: CASSLDGTLSKNIQYF.

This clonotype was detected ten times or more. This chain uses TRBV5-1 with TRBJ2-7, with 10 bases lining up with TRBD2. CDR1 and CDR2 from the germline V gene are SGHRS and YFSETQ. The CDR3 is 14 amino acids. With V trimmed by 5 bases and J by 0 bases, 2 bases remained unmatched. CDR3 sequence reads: CASSLAGDSYEQYF. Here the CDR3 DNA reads TGCGCCAGCAGTCTAGCGGGGGACTCCTACGAGCAGTACTTC. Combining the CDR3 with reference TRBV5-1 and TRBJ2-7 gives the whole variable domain KAGVTQTPRYLIKTRGQQVTLSCSPISGHRSVSWYQQTPGQGLQFLFEYFSETQRNKGNFPGRFSGRQFSNSRSEMNVSTLELGDSALYLCASSLAGDSYEQYFGPGTRLTVT.

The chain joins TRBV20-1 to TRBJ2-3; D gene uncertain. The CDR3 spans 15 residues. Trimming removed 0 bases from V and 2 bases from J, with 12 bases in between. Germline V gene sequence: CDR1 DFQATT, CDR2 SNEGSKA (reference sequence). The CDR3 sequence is CSARDSSRTTDTQYF. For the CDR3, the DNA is TGCAGTGCTAGAGACTCGTCCCGAACCACAGATACGCAGTATTTT.

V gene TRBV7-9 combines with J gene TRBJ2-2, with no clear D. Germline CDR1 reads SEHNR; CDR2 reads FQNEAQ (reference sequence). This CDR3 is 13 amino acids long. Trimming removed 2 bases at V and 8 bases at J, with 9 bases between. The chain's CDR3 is CASSLKNHGELFF. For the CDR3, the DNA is TGTGCCAGCAGCTTAAAGAATCATGGGGAGCTGTTTTTT.

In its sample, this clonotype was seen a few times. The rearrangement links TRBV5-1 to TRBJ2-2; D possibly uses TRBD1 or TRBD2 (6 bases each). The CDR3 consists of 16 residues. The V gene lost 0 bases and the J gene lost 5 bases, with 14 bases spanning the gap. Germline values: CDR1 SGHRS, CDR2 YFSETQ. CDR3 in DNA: TGCGCCAGCAGCTTGGTGCCGGGGGCGCGGACCGGGGAGCTGTTTTTT. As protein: CASSLVPGARTGELFF.

This CDR3 reads CASSASDTSLRYEQYF. DNA for the CDR3: TGTGCCAGCAGTGCTTCCGACACTTCGCTACGTTACGAGCAGTACTTC. The chain links TRBV12-3 or TRBV12-4 to TRBJ2-7; no clear D. The CDR3 consists of 16 residues. V lost 5 bases to trimming and J lost 4 bases, with 21 bases between them.

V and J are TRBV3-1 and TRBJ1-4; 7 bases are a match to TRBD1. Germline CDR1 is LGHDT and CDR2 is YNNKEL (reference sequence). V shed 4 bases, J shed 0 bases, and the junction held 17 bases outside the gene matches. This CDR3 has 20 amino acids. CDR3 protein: CASSRNIQGIVQSTNEKLFF. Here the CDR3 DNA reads TGTGCCAGCAGCCGTAATATACAGGGGATTGTCCAATCAACTAATGAAAAACTGTTTTTT.

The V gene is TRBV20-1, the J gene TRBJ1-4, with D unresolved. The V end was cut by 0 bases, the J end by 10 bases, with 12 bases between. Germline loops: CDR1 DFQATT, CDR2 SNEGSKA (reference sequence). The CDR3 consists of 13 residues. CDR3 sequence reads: CSARDQQVGKLFF. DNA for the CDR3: TGCAGTGCTAGAGATCAACAAGTTGGAAAACTGTTTTTT.

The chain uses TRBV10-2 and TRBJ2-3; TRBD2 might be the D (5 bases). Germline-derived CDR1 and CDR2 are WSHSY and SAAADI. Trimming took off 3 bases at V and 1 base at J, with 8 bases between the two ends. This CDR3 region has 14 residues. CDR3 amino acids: CASSDSARTDTQYF. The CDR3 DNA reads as TGCGCCAGCAGTGATAGCGCCCGCACAGATACGCAGTATTTT.

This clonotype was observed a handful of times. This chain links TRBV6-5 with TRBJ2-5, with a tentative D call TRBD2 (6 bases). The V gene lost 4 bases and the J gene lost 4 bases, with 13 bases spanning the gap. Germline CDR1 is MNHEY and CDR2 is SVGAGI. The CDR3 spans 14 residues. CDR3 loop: CASSLEGNGETQYF. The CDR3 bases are TGTGCCAGCAGTTTGGAGGGGAATGGAGAGACCCAGTACTTC.

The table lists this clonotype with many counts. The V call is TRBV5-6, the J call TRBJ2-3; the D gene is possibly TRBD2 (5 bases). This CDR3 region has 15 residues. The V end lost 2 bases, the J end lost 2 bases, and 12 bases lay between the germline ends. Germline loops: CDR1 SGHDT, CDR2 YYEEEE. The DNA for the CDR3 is TGTGCCAGCAGCTTTTTACGGGGTCCCACAGATACGCAGTATTTT. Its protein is CASSFLRGPTDTQYF.

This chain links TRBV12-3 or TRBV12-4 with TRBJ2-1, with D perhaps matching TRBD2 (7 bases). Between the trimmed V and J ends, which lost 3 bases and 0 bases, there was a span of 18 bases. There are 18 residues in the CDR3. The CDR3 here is CASSFRTGTTISYNEQFF. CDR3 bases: TGTGCCAGCAGTTTCAGAACAGGGACTACTATCTCCTACAATGAGCAGTTCTTC.

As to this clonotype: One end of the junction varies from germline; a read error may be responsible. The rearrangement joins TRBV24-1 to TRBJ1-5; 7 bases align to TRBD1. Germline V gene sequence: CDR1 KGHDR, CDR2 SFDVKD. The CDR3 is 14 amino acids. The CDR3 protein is CPTREDRGNQPQHF. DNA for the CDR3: TGTCCCACCAGAGAAGACAGGGGCAATCAGCCCCAGCATTTT.

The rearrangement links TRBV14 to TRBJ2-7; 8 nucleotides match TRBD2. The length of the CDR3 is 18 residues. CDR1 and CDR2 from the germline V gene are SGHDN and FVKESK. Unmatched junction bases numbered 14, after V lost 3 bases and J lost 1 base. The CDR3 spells CASSHVRRSGRSSYEQYF. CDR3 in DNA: TGTGCCAGCAGCCACGTAAGGAGGAGCGGGAGAAGTTCCTACGAGCAGTACTTC.